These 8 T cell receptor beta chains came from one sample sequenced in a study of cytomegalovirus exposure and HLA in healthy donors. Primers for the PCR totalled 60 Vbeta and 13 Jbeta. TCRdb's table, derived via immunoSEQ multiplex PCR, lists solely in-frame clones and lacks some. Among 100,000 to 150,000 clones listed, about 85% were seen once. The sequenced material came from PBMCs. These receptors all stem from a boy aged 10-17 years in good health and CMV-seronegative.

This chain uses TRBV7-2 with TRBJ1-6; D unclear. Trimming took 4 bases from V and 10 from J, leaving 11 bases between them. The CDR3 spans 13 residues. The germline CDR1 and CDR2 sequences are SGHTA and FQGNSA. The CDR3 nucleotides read TGTGCCAGCAGCTCCGTTCCGGAGTCACCCCTCCACTTT. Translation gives CASSSVPESPLHF.

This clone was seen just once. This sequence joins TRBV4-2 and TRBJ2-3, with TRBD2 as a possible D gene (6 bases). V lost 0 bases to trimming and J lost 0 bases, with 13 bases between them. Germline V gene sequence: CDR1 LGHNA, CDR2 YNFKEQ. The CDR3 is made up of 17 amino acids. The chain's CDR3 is CASSQDGGSPSTDTQYF. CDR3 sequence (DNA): TGTGCCAGCAGCCAAGATGGGGGGAGCCCGAGCACAGATACGCAGTATTTT.

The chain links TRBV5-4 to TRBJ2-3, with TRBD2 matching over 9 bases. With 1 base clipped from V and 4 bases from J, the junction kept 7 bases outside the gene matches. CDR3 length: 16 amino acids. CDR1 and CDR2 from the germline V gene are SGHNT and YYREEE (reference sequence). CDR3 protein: CASSLFSGSGADTQYF. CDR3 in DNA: TGTGCCAGCAGCTTGTTTAGCGGGAGTGGGGCAGATACGCAGTATTTT.

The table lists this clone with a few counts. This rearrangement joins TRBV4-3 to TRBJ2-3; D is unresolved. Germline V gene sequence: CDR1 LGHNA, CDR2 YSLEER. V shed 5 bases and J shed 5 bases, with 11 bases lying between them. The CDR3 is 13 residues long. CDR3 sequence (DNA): TGCGCCAGCAGCGCAAGACTGGGAGATACGCAGTATTTT. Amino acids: CASSARLGDTQYF.

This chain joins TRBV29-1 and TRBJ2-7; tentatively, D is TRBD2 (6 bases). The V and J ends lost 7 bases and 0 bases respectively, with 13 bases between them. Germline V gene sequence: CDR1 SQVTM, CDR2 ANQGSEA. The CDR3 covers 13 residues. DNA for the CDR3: TGCAGCGCGGGGGACTCCCTCTCCTACGAGCAGTACTTC. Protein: CSAGDSLSYEQYF.

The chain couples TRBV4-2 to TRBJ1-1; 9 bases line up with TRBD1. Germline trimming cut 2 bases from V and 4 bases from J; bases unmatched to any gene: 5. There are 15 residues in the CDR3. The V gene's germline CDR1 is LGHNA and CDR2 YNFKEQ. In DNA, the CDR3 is TGTGCCAGCAGCCAATTACAGGGGGCAGGCACTGAAGCTTTCTTT. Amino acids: CASSQLQGAGTEAFF.

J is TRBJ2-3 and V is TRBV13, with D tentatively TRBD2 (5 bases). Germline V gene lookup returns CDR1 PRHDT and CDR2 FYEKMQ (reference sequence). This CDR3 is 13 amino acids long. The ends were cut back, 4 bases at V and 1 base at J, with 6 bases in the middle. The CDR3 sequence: CASSSRGTDTQYF. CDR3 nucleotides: TGTGCCAGCAGCTCGAGGGGCACAGATACGCAGTATTTT.

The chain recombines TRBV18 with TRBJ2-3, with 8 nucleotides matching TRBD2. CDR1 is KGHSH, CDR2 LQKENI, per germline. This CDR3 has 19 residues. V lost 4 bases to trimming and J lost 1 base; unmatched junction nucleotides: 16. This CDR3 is CASSHTSGARAGGTDTQYF. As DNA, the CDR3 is TGTGCCAGCTCACACACTAGTGGGGCGCGAGCGGGGGGCACAGATACGCAGTATTTT.